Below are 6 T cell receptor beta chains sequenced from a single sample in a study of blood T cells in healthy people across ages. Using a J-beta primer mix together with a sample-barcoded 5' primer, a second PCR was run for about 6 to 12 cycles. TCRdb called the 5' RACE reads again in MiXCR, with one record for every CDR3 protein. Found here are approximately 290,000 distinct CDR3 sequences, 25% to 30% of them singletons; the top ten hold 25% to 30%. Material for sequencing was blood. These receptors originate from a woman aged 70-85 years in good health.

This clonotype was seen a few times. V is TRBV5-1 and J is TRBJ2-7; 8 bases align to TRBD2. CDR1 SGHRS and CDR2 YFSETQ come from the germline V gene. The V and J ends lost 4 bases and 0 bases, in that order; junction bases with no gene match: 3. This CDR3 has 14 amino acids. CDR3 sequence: CASSKSGSSYEQYF. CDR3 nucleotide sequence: TGCGCCAGCAGCAAAAGCGGGAGCTCCTACGAGCAGTACTTC.

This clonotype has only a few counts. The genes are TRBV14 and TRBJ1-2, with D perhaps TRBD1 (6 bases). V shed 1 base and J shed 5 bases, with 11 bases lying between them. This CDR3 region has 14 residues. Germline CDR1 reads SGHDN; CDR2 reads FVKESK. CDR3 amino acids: CASSQGMQGYGYTF. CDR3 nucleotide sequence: TGTGCCAGCAGCCAAGGAATGCAGGGGTATGGCTACACCTTC. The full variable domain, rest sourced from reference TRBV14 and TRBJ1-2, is EAGVTQFPSHSVIEKGQTVTLRCDPISGHDNLYWYRRVMGKEIKFLLHFVKESKQDESGMPNNRFLAERTGGTYSTLKVQPAELEDSGVYFCASSQGMQGYGYTFGSGTRLTVV.

The DNA for the CDR3 is TGTGCCAGCAGATTCCCTGACTATGGCTACACCTTC. It yields the protein CASRFPDYGYTF. The rearrangement links TRBV6-2 or TRBV6-3 to TRBJ1-2; D call uncertain. The CDR3 sequence is 12 residues long. The V end was cut by 6 bases, the J end by 3 bases, with 8 bases between. Per the germline V gene, CDR1 is MNHEY and CDR2 is SVGEGT.

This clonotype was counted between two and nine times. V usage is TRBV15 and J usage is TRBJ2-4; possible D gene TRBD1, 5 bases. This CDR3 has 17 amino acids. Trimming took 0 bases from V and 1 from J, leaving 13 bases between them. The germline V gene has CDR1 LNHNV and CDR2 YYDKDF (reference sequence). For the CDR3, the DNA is TGTGCCACCAGCAGAGAGGGAAGGGGTAATGCCAAAAACATTCAGTACTTC. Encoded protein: CATSREGRGNAKNIQYF.

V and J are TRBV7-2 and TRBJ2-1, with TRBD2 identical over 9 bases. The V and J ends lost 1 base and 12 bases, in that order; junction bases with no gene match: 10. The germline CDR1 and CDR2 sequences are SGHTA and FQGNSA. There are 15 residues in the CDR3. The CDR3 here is CASSLDYSGRFGQFF. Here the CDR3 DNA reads TGTGCCAGCAGCTTAGATTACAGCGGGAGGTTTGGGCAGTTCTTC.

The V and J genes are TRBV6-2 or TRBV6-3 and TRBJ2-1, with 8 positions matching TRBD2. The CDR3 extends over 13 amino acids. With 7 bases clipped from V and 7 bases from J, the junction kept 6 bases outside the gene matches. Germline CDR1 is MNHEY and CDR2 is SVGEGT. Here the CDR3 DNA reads TGTGCCAGCAAGAAGACTAGCGTAAATGAGCAGTTCTTC. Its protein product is CASKKTSVNEQFF.